One sample yielded the 22 T cell receptor beta chains listed below, sequenced in a study of T cells in narcolepsy. Assay: immunoSEQ multiplex PCR; the TCRdb copy retains only in-frame clones and omits some. The table shows more than 25,000 clones, with roughly 78% occurring only once. Source material: memory (CD45RA-) CD4+ T cells from blood. These receptors all stem from a human donor in good health.

The V gene is TRBV7-2, the J gene TRBJ1-1; 9 bases line up with TRBD1. Unmatched junction bases numbered 1, after V lost 3 bases and J lost 5 bases. This CDR3 is 13 amino acids long. Germline CDR1 reads SGHTA; CDR2 reads FQGNSA. This chain's CDR3 is CASSLTGGTEAFF. The CDR3 DNA sequence: TGTGCCAGCAGCTTGACAGGGGGTACTGAAGCTTTCTTT.

This chain uses TRBV28 with TRBJ1-5; no definite D call. This CDR3 is 16 amino acids long. Germline assignment: CDR1 MDHEN and CDR2 SYDVKM. Trimming took off 3 bases at V and 2 bases at J, with 14 bases between the two ends. For the CDR3, the DNA is TGTGCCAGCAGTTTGGGCATCCGAACAGGCAATCAGCCCCAGCATTTT. This translates into CASSLGIRTGNQPQHF. Drawing the rest from reference TRBV28 and TRBJ1-5, the complete variable domain is DVKVTQSSRYLVKRTGEKVFLECVQDMDHENMFWYRQDPGLGLRLIYFSYDVKMKEKGDIPEGYSVSREKKERFSLILESASTNQTSMYLCASSLGIRTGNQPQHFGDGTRLSIL.

The V gene is TRBV28, the J gene TRBJ2-1; weak D call: TRBD2 (5 bases). The CDR3 has 16 residues. Trimming took off 6 bases at V and 0 bases at J, with 15 bases between the two ends. Per germline, CDR1 MDHEN and CDR2 SYDVKM. The CDR3 DNA follows: TGTGCCAGCAGGGGTTACTTTGGAGGCTCCTACAATGAGCAGTTCTTC. As protein: CASRGYFGGSYNEQFF. The full variable domain, in which reference TRBV28 and TRBJ2-1 provide the parts outside the CDR3, is DVKVTQSSRYLVKRTGEKVFLECVQDMDHENMFWYRQDPGLGLRLIYFSYDVKMKEKGDIPEGYSVSREKKERFSLILESASTNQTSMYLCASRGYFGGSYNEQFFGPGTRLTVL.

This rearrangement joins TRBV7-2 to TRBJ2-7; 7 nucleotides match TRBD2. The CDR3 totals 15 residues. Germline V lookup: CDR1 SGHTA, CDR2 FQGNSA. With V trimmed by 5 bases and J by 3 bases, 10 bases remained unmatched. The CDR3 reads CASSRPRGGLYEQYF. The CDR3 nucleotides are TGTGCCAGCAGCCGACCTCGCGGGGGACTCTACGAGCAGTACTTC.

The V gene is TRBV5-4, the J gene TRBJ1-2; D call uncertain. Germline V CDR1 and CDR2: SGHNT, YYREEE (reference sequence). Trimming removed 0 bases from V and 2 bases from J, with 5 bases in between. This CDR3 spans 13 amino acids. CDR3 sequence: CASSLGVNYGYTF. CDR3 nucleotide sequence: TGTGCCAGCAGCTTGGGGGTGAACTATGGCTACACCTTC.

The V and J genes are TRBV21-1 and TRBJ2-3; the D call in the table, TRBD2, was not verified against the DNA. TRBV21-1 counts as a pseudogene. CDR3 length equals 19 residues. CDR3 loop: CASSNYPQLLGRIPDTQYF. In nucleotides, the CDR3 is TGTGCCAGCAGCAATTATCCCCAACTCCTAGGGAGAATTCCAGATACGCAGTATTTT.

The chain joins TRBV23-1 to TRBJ2-7; D gene uncertain. TRBV23-1 is an ORF, and what it does is uncertain. This CDR3 contains 16 residues. The V end was cut by 2 bases, the J end by 2 bases, with 16 bases between. CDR3 amino acids: CASSQEDGSGTYEQYF. In nucleotides, the CDR3 is TGCGCCAGCAGTCAAGAGGACGGATCTGGGACCTACGAGCAGTACTTC.

The chain recombines TRBV20-1 with TRBJ2-7, with D tentatively TRBD2 (5 bases). The germline V and J ends were trimmed by 3 bases and 7 bases, with 10 bases remaining between them. The CDR3 runs to 11 residues. The germline V gene has CDR1 DFQATT and CDR2 SNEGSKA (reference sequence). The CDR3 DNA sequence: TGCAGTGCTAGTCCTAGAGGGGAGCAGTACTTC. Translating gives CSASPRGEQYF.

The rearrangement links TRBV12-5 to TRBJ1-1, with D uncertain. Germline V lookup: CDR1 LGHNT, CDR2 FRNRAP. The CDR3 is 13 residues long. Trimming removed 7 bases from V and 1 base from J, with 10 bases in between. CDR3 loop: CASEGRRNTEAFF. CDR3 nucleotide sequence: TGTGCTAGTGAAGGGCGGAGGAACACTGAAGCTTTCTTT.

The chain recombines TRBV29-1 with TRBJ2-1, with TRBD1 as a possible D gene (6 bases). The CDR3 spans 15 residues. The V gene lost 2 bases and the J gene lost 5 bases, with 16 bases spanning the gap. Germline V gene sequence: CDR1 SQVTM, CDR2 ANQGSEA. CDR3 nucleotides: TGCAGCGTTGAATTGAGACAGGCCAAACACAATGAGCAGTTCTTC. Translation gives CSVELRQAKHNEQFF.

This rearrangement joins TRBV7-7 to TRBJ2-3; D is uncertain. CDR3 length equals 13 residues. V was pared by 1 base and J by 1 base, with 3 bases between. Germline V gene sequence: CDR1 SSHAT, CDR2 FNYEAQ (reference sequence). The CDR3 DNA is TGTGCCAGCAGCTTAGGGCGCACAGATACGCAGTATTTT. Translation: CASSLGRTDTQYF.

The CDR3 here is CASIRERSGELFF. The CDR3 nucleotides are TGTGCCAGCATTCGGGAGAGGTCCGGGGAGCTGTTTTTT. The rearrangement joins TRBV2 to TRBJ2-2; TRBD2 is a possible D gene (6 bases). CDR3 length: 13 amino acids. V shed 7 bases and J shed 6 bases, with 12 bases lying between them. Germline CDR1 and CDR2: SNHLY and FYNNEI.

A few counts support this clone. CDR3 sequence (DNA): TGTGCCAGCAGTGGAGTGGGAAGGAACACTGAAGCTTTCTTT. It is translated as CASSGVGRNTEAFF. The chain couples TRBV6-1 to TRBJ1-1; D not resolved. The CDR3 loop spans 14 amino acids. Germline CDR1 reads MNHNS; CDR2 reads SASEGT. Trimming removed 4 bases from V and 1 base from J, with 10 bases in between.

The chain combines TRBV5-6 with TRBJ2-1; TRBD1 aligns across 7 bases. The CDR3 is 16 residues long. Germline loops: CDR1 SGHDT, CDR2 YYEEEE. J lost 0 bases, V lost 3 bases, and 6 bases had no gene match. DNA for the CDR3: TGTGCCAGCAGCTCAATACAGGGGAGCTCCTACAATGAGCAGTTCTTC. It encodes CASSSIQGSSYNEQFF.

The genes are TRBV16 and TRBJ2-7, with TRBD1 matching 10 bases. The germline V gene encodes CDR1 KGHSY and CDR2 FQNENV. Trimming cost V 6 bases and J 4 bases; bases outside gene matches: 6. The CDR3 is 14 residues long. The CDR3 DNA reads TGTGCCAGCAGACGACAGGGGGCGAAGTACGAGCAGTACTTC. The encoded protein is CASRRQGAKYEQYF.

The chain employs TRBV7-2 and TRBJ2-7; D is possibly TRBD1 (6 bases). The CDR3 is 15 amino acids. Trimming left V 6 bases short and J 3 bases short, with 18 bases between. Germline V lookup: CDR1 SGHTA, CDR2 FQGNSA. The chain's CDR3 is CASSQSSGTSYEQYF. The DNA for the CDR3 is TGTGCCAGCAGTCAATCCTCCGGGACAAGCTACGAGCAGTACTTC.

This clone was counted between two and nine times. The genes are TRBV30 and TRBJ1-5; D unclear. There are 14 residues in the CDR3. Germline V gene lookup returns CDR1 GTSNPN and CDR2 SVGIG (reference sequence). V lost 4 bases to trimming and J lost 0 bases, with 10 bases between them. Written as DNA, the CDR3 is TGTGCCTGGAACAAAGGTCTTAGCAATCAGCCCCAGCATTTT. It encodes CAWNKGLSNQPQHF.

The V gene is TRBV5-4, the J gene TRBJ1-1; a weak D match, TRBD1 (6 bases). Germline V gives CDR1 SGHNT, CDR2 YYREEE (reference sequence). V gave up 4 bases and J gave up 4 bases, with 20 bases separating them. The CDR3 has 16 residues. CDR3 sequence reads: CASSPGATARTTEAFF. The CDR3 nucleotides read TGTGCCAGCAGCCCAGGGGCGACAGCCAGGACCACTGAAGCTTTCTTT. The full variable domain, its missing parts supplied by reference TRBV5-4 and TRBJ1-1, is ETGVTQSPTHLIKTRGQQVTLRCSSQSGHNTVSWYQQALGQGPQFIFQYYREEENGRGNFPPRFSGLQFPNYSSELNVNALELDDSALYLCASSPGATARTTEAFFGQGTRLTVV.

V is TRBV6-4 and J is TRBJ1-2; D gene ambiguous. The ends were cut back, 3 bases at V and 8 bases at J, with 13 bases in the middle. There are 13 residues in the CDR3. Germline V CDR1 and CDR2: MRHNA, SNTAGT. The CDR3 DNA reads TGTGCCAGCAGTGATCAGCCGGGATACGGCTACACCTTC. It is translated as CASSDQPGYGYTF.

The chain couples TRBV19 to TRBJ1-6; no definite D call. CDR1 and CDR2 from the germline V gene are LNHDA and SQIVND (reference sequence). This CDR3 has 13 amino acids. V was trimmed by 9 bases and J by 8 bases, leaving 14 bases between them. CDR3 sequence reads: CASKQNTDSPLHF. The CDR3 DNA reads as TGTGCCAGCAAACAAAACACGGATTCACCCCTCCACTTT.

V is TRBV10-3 and J is TRBJ2-5; 13 bases agree with TRBD2. TRBJ2-7 matches the DNA end more closely, so the J call is doubtful. Germline V gives CDR1 ENHRY, CDR2 SYGVKD. There are 16 residues in the CDR3. The CDR3 DNA sequence: TGTGCCATCAGTGGGACTAGCGGGAGAAGCAACTACGAGCAGTACTTC. Translated: CAISGTSGRSNYEQYF.

In this sample, this clone turned up once. V is TRBV6-5 and J is TRBJ1-3; D uncertain. V lost 0 bases to trimming and J lost 0 bases, with 9 bases between them. This CDR3 is 16 amino acids long. CDR1 and CDR2 from the germline V gene are MNHEY and SVGAGI. CDR3 sequence: CASSYSWSDSGNTIYF. CDR3 coding DNA: TGTGCCAGCAGTTACTCGTGGTCTGACTCTGGAAACACCATATATTTT.